The 21 T cell receptor beta chains below were found in one sample sequenced in a study of T cells in Graves' hyperthyroidism and ophthalmopathy. Using RNA transcripts as the source, TCR beta CDR3 regions were amplified. Primed by the HTBI set, a first-round RT-PCR was run on the TCR CDR3. TCRdb re-derived calls from the multiplex PCR reads in MiXCR, one entry per CDR3 protein. The table lists some 500,000 distinct CDR3 sequences, less than 25% of them singletons. Material for sequencing was blood. Receptors were obtained from a woman in her 30s with Graves' ophthalmopathy.

This clonotype was found a few times. This chain joins TRBV6-5 and TRBJ2-2; maybe TRBD1 (5 bases). The CDR3 is 17 amino acids. Deletions cut 2 bases from V and 1 base from J, with 14 bases between. Germline V gene lookup returns CDR1 MNHEY and CDR2 SVGAGI. Written as DNA, the CDR3 is TGTGCCAGCAGTTACGTCAGGTGGACAATGAACACCGGGGAGCTGTTTTTT. Translated, it gives CASSYVRWTMNTGELFF.

The chain couples TRBV6-1 to TRBJ2-7, with D tentatively TRBD1 or TRBD2 (5 bases each). V lost 4 bases and J 5 bases, leaving 15 bases between the germline ends. The CDR3 has 14 amino acids. The germline V gene has CDR1 MNHNS and CDR2 SASEGT. The CDR3 DNA sequence: TGTGCCAGCAGTGGCCGGGACCCCCGGCACGAGCAGTACTTC. It is translated as CASSGRDPRHEQYF.

This clonotype has ten or more counts. V usage is TRBV20-1 and J usage is TRBJ1-2, with D possibly being TRBD1 (5 bases). Trimming removed 5 bases from V and 7 bases from J, with 14 bases in between. The CDR3 is 12 residues long. Germline assignment: CDR1 DFQATT and CDR2 SNEGSKA (reference sequence). The chain's CDR3 is CSAPDRGFGYTF. In DNA form, the CDR3 reads TGCAGTGCTCCCGATAGGGGATTTGGCTACACCTTC.

This clonotype was recorded many times. V gene TRBV11-2 combines with J gene TRBJ1-5, with D possibly being TRBD1 (5 bases). The CDR3 is 14 amino acids. V lost 1 base and J lost 6, with 10 bases in between. Germline lookup yields CDR1 SGHAT and CDR2 FQNNGV. CDR3 sequence reads: CASSLAGFSQPQHF. As DNA, the CDR3 is TGTGCCAGCAGCTTAGCAGGGTTTAGTCAGCCCCAGCATTTT.

This clonotype was picked up many times. This chain's CDR3 is CASSLARGGIQETQYF. The CDR3 DNA reads TGTGCCAGCAGCTTAGCGCGCGGGGGGATCCAAGAGACCCAGTACTTC. The chain couples TRBV7-8 to TRBJ2-5; 8 positions match TRBD2. V trimming: 0 bases; J trimming: 1 base; junction bases outside the gene matches: 4. Germline V gene sequence: CDR1 SGHVS, CDR2 FQNEAQ. CDR3 length: 16 amino acids.

The chain uses TRBV30 and TRBJ1-5; no definite D call. The CDR3 is made up of 13 amino acids. V was cut by 0 bases and J by 6 bases, with 9 bases left in between. The germline V gene has CDR1 GTSNPN and CDR2 SVGIG (reference sequence). The CDR3 is CAWSVGGFQPQHF. The CDR3 DNA follows: TGTGCCTGGAGTGTAGGAGGGTTTCAGCCCCAGCATTTT.

There are a few counts of this clonotype. The chain combines TRBV6-1 with TRBJ2-7; D is unclear. Trimming took off 3 bases at V and 4 bases at J, with 10 bases between the two ends. The germline V gene encodes CDR1 MNHNS and CDR2 SASEGT. The CDR3 length is 13 residues. CDR3 DNA: TGTGCCAGCAGTGAGGTACCTACATACGAGCAGTACTTC. Protein sequence: CASSEVPTYEQYF.

This chain links TRBV6-1 with TRBJ1-5; perhaps TRBD1 as D (5 bases). Trimming took off 7 bases at V and 2 bases at J, with 15 bases between the two ends. The CDR3 consists of 15 residues. Germline CDR1 is MNHNS and CDR2 is SASEGT. The CDR3 loop is CASMRDPRGNQPQHF. The CDR3 DNA is TGTGCCAGCATGAGGGACCCACGGGGCAATCAGCCCCAGCATTTT.

This clonotype was counted at least ten times. The V call is TRBV6-2 or TRBV6-3, the J call TRBJ1-2; a possible D gene is TRBD1 (5 bases). CDR1 and CDR2 from the germline V gene are MNHEY and SVGEGT. Trimming removed 0 bases at V and 4 bases at J, with 21 bases between. This CDR3 comprises 18 residues. CDR3 in amino acids: CASSYSSPWGEYTYGYTF. The DNA of the CDR3 is TGTGCCAGCAGTTACTCTTCCCCTTGGGGGGAGTATACCTATGGCTACACCTTC.

Many counts were recorded for this clonotype. At one of its ends the junction is not consistent with the germline gene, which may arise from a read error. The J gene is TRBJ2-5, the V gene TRBV7-7; no definite D call. Germline CDR1 reads SSHAT; CDR2 reads FNYEAQ (reference sequence). The CDR3 is made up of 14 amino acids. The CDR3 protein is CASSFLGSGETQYF. CDR3 in DNA: TGTGCTAGCAGCTTTCTCGGGTCCGGTGAGACCCAGTACTTC.

This clonotype was observed at least ten times. The V call is TRBV6-2 or TRBV6-3, the J call TRBJ2-4, with a possible D match to TRBD1 (5 bases). This CDR3 contains 14 residues. CDR1 and CDR2 from the germline V gene are MNHEY and SVGEGT. V was clipped by 2 bases and J by 8 bases, with 13 bases between them. The CDR3 spells CASSYHTPGYIQYF. The CDR3 bases are TGTGCCAGCAGTTACCATACTCCAGGGTACATTCAGTACTTC.

Comments on this clonotype: Its ends do not fully match the called genes, so a read error is possible. CDR3 in DNA: TGTGCCAGCACTGAACGGCTAGGGTGGGGGAGGCCCCAGCATTTT. It specifies CASTERLGWGRPQHF. This rearrangement joins TRBV2 to TRBJ1-5, with D perhaps TRBD1 (5 bases). CDR3 length: 15 residues. The germline V gene encodes CDR1 SNHLY and CDR2 FYNNEI.

This clonotype showed up just a few times. The chain links TRBV30 to TRBJ1-1; D is possibly TRBD1 (5 bases). Trimming shortened V by 4 bases and J by 4 bases, and 19 bases separated the two germline ends. Germline CDR1 is GTSNPN and CDR2 is SVGIG (reference sequence). The CDR3 runs 15 residues. The CDR3 DNA follows: TGTGCCTGGACCGCCCCCGGACACTGGGGCACTGAAGCTTTCTTT. Translation: CAWTAPGHWGTEAFF.

The chain combines TRBV19 with TRBJ2-3; D gene unclear. V lost 5 bases to trimming and J lost 6 bases, with 9 bases between them. The CDR3 covers 12 residues. The germline V gene has CDR1 LNHDA and CDR2 SQIVND (reference sequence). The CDR3: CASSGRLDTQYF. DNA for the CDR3: TGTGCCAGTAGTGGCCGCCTGGATACGCAGTATTTT.

This clonotype was seen at least ten times. V is TRBV19 and J is TRBJ1-1; the D is unclear. V was pared by 7 bases and J by 6 bases, with 9 bases between. The CDR3 is made up of 11 amino acids. The germline V gene encodes CDR1 LNHDA and CDR2 SQIVND (reference sequence). CDR3 region: CASKTGAEAFF. The CDR3 DNA is TGTGCCAGTAAGACGGGCGCTGAAGCTTTCTTT. Variable domain in full (rest from reference TRBV19 and TRBJ1-1): DGGITQSPKYLFRKEGQNVTLSCEQNLNHDAMYWYRQDPGQGLRLIYYSQIVNDFQKGDIAEGYSVSREKKESFPLTVTSAQKNPTAFYLCASKTGAEAFFGQGTRLTVV.

The genes are TRBV6-1 and TRBJ1-1; the D is unclear. Germline V lookup: CDR1 MNHNS, CDR2 SASEGT. The CDR3 is made up of 13 amino acids. Trimming removed 5 bases from V and 5 bases from J, with 12 bases in between. The CDR3 region has the DNA TGTGCCAGCAGTCCCGGAGTATGGACTGAAGCTTTCTTT. Amino acids: CASSPGVWTEAFF.

This clonotype was seen many times. This chain links TRBV2 with TRBJ1-2, with 9 nucleotides matching TRBD1. Germline CDR1 reads SNHLY; CDR2 reads FYNNEI. The CDR3 sequence is 14 residues long. Losses at the gene ends were 3 bases for V and 3 bases for J; bases not matched to a gene: 2. This CDR3 reads CASSEGQGYYGYTF. The CDR3 DNA reads TGTGCCAGCAGTGAGGGACAGGGCTACTATGGCTACACCTTC. The full variable domain, with the rest looked up from reference TRBV2 and TRBJ1-2, is EPEVTQTPSHQVTQMGQEVILRCVPISNHLYFYWYRQILGQKVEFLVSFYNNEISEKSEIFDDQFSVERPDGSNFTLKIRSTKLEDSAMYFCASSEGQGYYGYTFGSGTRLTVV.

In its sample, this clonotype was seen a few times. The chain uses TRBV6-1 and TRBJ2-5; 7 positions match TRBD2. The V gene end was trimmed by 5 bases and the J gene end by 4 bases; junction bases not matched to a gene: 4. The germline gives CDR1 MNHNS, CDR2 SASEGT. The CDR3 covers 13 residues. The CDR3 coding sequence is TGTGCCAGCAGTCCTGGGGAGGGAGAGACCCAGTACTTC. It is translated as CASSPGEGETQYF.

This chain connects TRBV7-3 to TRBJ2-2; 7 bases line up with TRBD1. Per the germline V gene, CDR1 is SGHTA and CDR2 is FQGTGA. The CDR3 length is 14 residues. With V trimmed by 5 bases and J by 4 bases, 4 bases remained unmatched. This CDR3 is CASSPGQVTGELFF. The CDR3 DNA reads TGTGCCAGCAGCCCCGGACAGGTCACCGGGGAGCTGTTTTTT.

This clonotype occurred a few times. This chain links TRBV6-2 or TRBV6-3 with TRBJ1-5; a possible D gene is TRBD1 (5 bases). The V gene lost 7 bases and the J gene lost 9 bases, with 19 bases spanning the gap. The CDR3 spans 14 residues. CDR1 is MNHEY and CDR2 is SVGEGT in the germline V gene. This CDR3 reads CASKEGWVSSPQHF. CDR3 DNA: TGTGCCAGCAAGGAGGGGTGGGTTAGTTCGCCCCAGCATTTT.

There are many counts of this clonotype. The chain has TRBV9 and TRBJ2-7; 8 bases are shared with TRBD2. The CDR3 sequence is 15 residues long. The germline gives CDR1 SGDLS, CDR2 YYNGEE. V trimming: 1 base; J trimming: 4 bases; junction bases outside the gene matches: 7. The CDR3 sequence is CASSVSSGHMYEQYF. As DNA, the CDR3 is TGTGCCAGCAGCGTATCTAGCGGGCACATGTACGAGCAGTACTTC. The variable domain in full, completed from reference TRBV9 and TRBJ2-7, reads DSGVTQTPKHLITATGQRVTLRCSPRSGDLSVYWYQQSLDQGLQFLIQYYNGEERAKGNILERFSAQQFPDLHSELNLSSLELGDSALYFCASSVSSGHMYEQYFGPGTRLTVT.